The present entry profiles one T cell receptor (beta chain) with its context. Its antigen is unidentified. The sample belongs to a study of PD-1 blockade in classical Hodgkin lymphoma. Study at large: Nivolumab dosing for patients was 3 mg/kg, administered intravenously every 2 weeks. The study, taken as a whole, reports: Those achieving complete response showed baseline diversity like newly diagnosed patients.

The V end was cut by 4 bases, the J end by 0 bases, with 13 bases between. The germline V gene encodes CDR1 SNHLY and CDR2 FYNNEI. The length of the CDR3 is 15 residues. Using immunoSEQ multiplex PCR, the repertoire was profiled, and TCRdb retains in-frame clones only, with some absent. Among just under 10,000 clones listed, 74% were seen once. Specified time point: cycle 4 day 1 (C4D1), after less than 7 weeks of nivolumab. All the patients suffered relapse after autologous stem cell transplantation, and brentuximab vedotin exposure differed. Magnetic negative selection, applied to thawed PBMCs, was used to isolate the CD8+ T cells.

The receptor's source is a human donor with classical Hodgkin lymphoma. The chain couples TRBV2 to TRBJ2-7; D is possibly TRBD1 (6 bases). Sequencing used CD8+ T cells from blood, obtained before the fourth cycle of nivolumab. In DNA, the CDR3 is TGTGCCAGCAGTGGCCGGGACATCCACTCCTACGAGCAGTACTTC. Translation: CASSGRDIHSYEQYF.